One and the same sample provided the 16 T cell receptor beta chains below, sequenced in a study of cytomegalovirus exposure and HLA in healthy donors. PCR employed 60 Vbeta and 13 Jbeta primers. TCRdb's table, derived via immunoSEQ multiplex PCR, lists solely in-frame clones and lacks some. This table has around 150,000 clones, 82% appearing once. Sequencing was done on a sample of PBMCs. These receptors originate from a girl under 18 in good health and CMV-seropositive.

The genes are TRBV15 and TRBJ2-7; 9 bases map to TRBD2. Germline trimming cut 1 base from V and 1 base from J; bases unmatched to any gene: 2. Germline V gene lookup returns CDR1 LNHNV and CDR2 YYDKDF (reference sequence). This CDR3 has 15 residues. The CDR3: CATSRGLAGSYEQYF. The CDR3 coding sequence is TGTGCCACCAGCAGAGGGCTAGCGGGGTCCTACGAGCAGTACTTC.

The rearrangement links TRBV19 to TRBJ1-2; D not resolved. The CDR3 totals 13 residues. Deletions cut 10 bases from V and 4 bases from J, with 16 bases between. The germline V gene has CDR1 LNHDA and CDR2 SQIVND (reference sequence). The CDR3 region has the DNA TGTGCCACGACCCGGGCGGGAAGCTATGGCTACACCTTC. Its translation is CATTRAGSYGYTF.

The gene calls are TRBV7-3 and TRBJ2-5; 7 bases agree with TRBD1. V was pared by 3 bases and J by 5 bases, with 12 bases of the junction left unmatched. This CDR3 comprises 16 residues. From germline, CDR1 is SGHTA and CDR2 FQGTGA. The CDR3: CASSLGTEAFGETQYF. The CDR3 DNA reads as TGTGCCAGCAGCTTGGGGACAGAGGCCTTTGGGGAGACCCAGTACTTC.

The chain combines TRBV6-5 with TRBJ1-1, with 9 bases aligning to TRBD1. V lost 4 bases, J lost 4 bases, and 4 bases stayed unmatched. CDR1 and CDR2 from the germline V gene are MNHEY and SVGAGI. This CDR3 contains 14 residues. In nucleotides, the CDR3 is TGTGCCAGCAGTTCGGACAGGGGCTCCACTGAAGCTTTCTTT. Encoded protein: CASSSDRGSTEAFF.

The V call is TRBV27, the J call TRBJ1-1; D perhaps matches TRBD1 (5 bases). This CDR3 region has 13 residues. The germline CDR1 and CDR2 sequences are MNHEY and SMNVEV (reference sequence). Between the trimmed V and J ends, which lost 3 bases and 2 bases, there was a span of 7 bases. The CDR3 protein is CASSLGGNTEAFF. In DNA form, the CDR3 reads TGTGCCAGCAGTTTGGGGGGTAACACTGAAGCTTTCTTT.

Points on this clone: Within the sample, other DNA sequences also encode this same CDR3. The CDR3 DNA reads as TGTGCCATCAGTGAGCCAGCGACCTACGAGCAGTACTTC. This encodes CAISEPATYEQYF. The chain joins TRBV10-3 to TRBJ2-7; no clear D. The germline V gene encodes CDR1 ENHRY and CDR2 SYGVKD. The CDR3 has 13 residues. V dropped 2 bases and J dropped 2 bases, with 7 bases sitting between them.

J is TRBJ1-5 and V is TRBV27; D gene ambiguous. Trimming stripped 2 bases from V and 3 bases from J, with 8 bases between. The CDR3 is 14 amino acids. Per germline, CDR1 MNHEY and CDR2 SMNVEV (reference sequence). CDR3 nucleotides: TGTGCCAGCAGTTTAAGAGCAAACAATCAGCCCCAGCATTTT. It yields the protein CASSLRANNQPQHF.

V and J are TRBV29-1 and TRBJ2-2, with D unresolved. Trimming took off 1 base at V and 0 bases at J, with 9 bases between the two ends. Germline V gives CDR1 SQVTM, CDR2 ANQGSEA. The CDR3 loop spans 15 amino acids. In DNA form, the CDR3 reads TGCAGCGTTGAAGGGGCATTCGCGAACACCGGGGAGCTGTTTTTT. It codes for CSVEGAFANTGELFF.

The V gene is TRBV7-9, the J gene TRBJ2-3; 12 bases match TRBD2. This CDR3 region has 16 residues. Losses at the gene ends were 5 bases for V and 0 bases for J; bases not matched to a gene: 3. Germline V gene sequence: CDR1 SEHNR, CDR2 FQNEAQ (reference sequence). In DNA form, the CDR3 reads TGTGCCAGCAGCACCGGGACTAGCGGGAGCACAGATACGCAGTATTTT. Translating gives CASSTGTSGSTDTQYF.

The chain combines TRBV5-6 with TRBJ2-1; the D gene is possibly TRBD2 (6 bases). Trimming pared 4 bases from V and 7 bases from J, leaving 15 bases between. The CDR3 consists of 14 residues. Germline CDR1 is SGHDT and CDR2 is YYEEEE. CDR3 DNA sequence: TGTGCCAGCAGCGATGTGATGGAGGGTAATGAGCAGTTCTTC. Translated: CASSDVMEGNEQFF.

This clone was found once. DNA of the CDR3: TGTGCCAGCAGCTTGGGCAGGTATAACTATGGCTACACCTTC. Protein product: CASSLGRYNYGYTF. V gene TRBV5-8 combines with J gene TRBJ1-2; D remains unclear. The V and J ends lost 0 bases and 1 base respectively, with 7 bases between them. Germline-derived CDR1 and CDR2 are SGHTS and YDEGEE. The CDR3 has 14 amino acids.

This sequence joins TRBV7-9 and TRBJ1-3, with 7 bases that match TRBD1. The J segment lost 0 bases and the V segment lost 2 bases, leaving 7 bases of the junction unmatched. Germline V gives CDR1 SEHNR, CDR2 FQNEAQ (reference sequence). The CDR3 contains 17 residues. In nucleotides, the CDR3 is TGTGCCAGCAGCTTAAGCAGGGGGTTCTACTCTGGAAACACCATATATTTT. This translates into CASSLSRGFYSGNTIYF.

The rearrangement uses TRBV21-1 and TRBJ1-1; no check of the table's D call, TRBD1, against the DNA was made. TRBV21-1 is a recognized pseudogene. The CDR3 is 13 residues long. The CDR3: CASSLDRAAEAFF. In DNA, the CDR3 is TGTGCCAGCAGCCTTGACAGGGCCGCTGAAGCTTTCTTT.

V is TRBV6-6 and J is TRBJ2-1; D is possibly TRBD2 (6 bases). CDR1 and CDR2 from the germline V gene are MNHNY and SVGAGI (reference sequence). This CDR3 has 13 amino acids. V was pared by 4 bases and J by 15 bases, with 19 bases between. This CDR3 reads CASSSAPGATRFF. CDR3 nucleotide sequence: TGTGCCAGCAGTTCCGCCCCGGGAGCCACTCGGTTCTTC.

This clone was counted a few times. The chain carries TRBV11-2 and TRBJ2-1; TRBD2 matches 13 bases. The CDR3 extends over 16 amino acids. Germline CDR1 and CDR2: SGHAT and FQNNGV. Losses at the gene ends were 6 bases for V and 6 bases for J; bases not matched to a gene: 8. DNA of the CDR3: TGTGCCAGCAGACACTGGACTAGCGGGGGCCTCAATGAGCAGTTCTTC. This gives the protein CASRHWTSGGLNEQFF.

J is TRBJ2-3 and V is TRBV6-4; TRBD2 agrees at 7 bases. The CDR3 extends over 19 amino acids. Germline V gene sequence: CDR1 MRHNA, CDR2 SNTAGT. Losses at the gene ends were 2 bases for V and 2 bases for J; bases not matched to a gene: 16. The CDR3 is CASSDTSKRDYLFTDTQYF. CDR3 bases: TGTGCCAGCAGTGACACCAGTAAAAGGGACTATTTGTTCACAGATACGCAGTATTTT.